A single sample is the source of the 22 T cell receptor beta chains below, sequenced in a study of blood T cells in healthy people across ages. Primers used in a second PCR of about 6 to 11 cycles were a sample-barcoded 5' primer and a J-beta primer mix. From the 5' RACE reads, TCRdb called clonotypes with MiXCR, one entry per CDR3 protein. The top ten clones hold 20% to 25% of a sample with roughly 800,000 distinct CDR3 sequences, 58% of them seen once. The specimen sequenced was blood. The receptors shown here come from a young man in good health.

This rearrangement joins TRBV20-1 to TRBJ1-2, with D unclear. Trimming took off 3 bases at V and 4 bases at J, with 12 bases between the two ends. The CDR3 has 13 amino acids. Looked up from germline, CDR1 is DFQATT and CDR2 is SNEGSKA (reference sequence). CDR3: CSARQEWGYGYTF. The CDR3 DNA sequence: TGCAGTGCTAGGCAGGAGTGGGGCTATGGCTACACCTTC.

This clonotype has only a few counts. The CDR3 reads CRTDPQDGYTF. DNA for the CDR3: TGCAGGACGGACCCCCAGGATGGCTACACCTTC. The J gene is TRBJ1-2, the V gene TRBV20-1; no firm D call. This CDR3 has 11 amino acids. Germline V gives CDR1 DFQATT, CDR2 SNEGSKA (reference sequence).

The chain employs TRBV2 and TRBJ1-5; the match to TRBD1 covers 10 bases. This CDR3 has 15 residues. The V gene end was trimmed by 4 bases and the J gene end by 5 bases; junction bases not matched to a gene: 5. Germline-derived CDR1 and CDR2 are SNHLY and FYNNEI. The CDR3 loop is CASSARQGAYQPQHF. The CDR3 DNA sequence: TGTGCCAGCAGTGCGAGACAGGGGGCTTATCAGCCCCAGCATTTT.

The V and J genes are TRBV4-3 and TRBJ1-6, with a weak D call TRBD1 (5 bases). The CDR3 is made up of 14 amino acids. Germline V gene sequence: CDR1 LGHNA, CDR2 YSLEER. V was clipped by 8 bases and J by 6 bases, with 14 bases between them. CDR3 nucleotide sequence: TGCGCCAGCGGCGGGGGAAGGTCTAATTCACCCCTCCACTTT. Translated: CASGGGRSNSPLHF.

CDR3 residues: CASSMIAGGGGYEQYF. The CDR3 bases are TGTGCCAGCAGCATGATAGCGGGGGGGGGCGGCTACGAGCAGTACTTC. The V and J genes are TRBV7-6 and TRBJ2-7; TRBD2 aligns across 11 bases. V gave up 5 bases and J gave up 3 bases; unmatched junction bases: 9. This CDR3 is 16 amino acids long. Germline V CDR1 and CDR2: SGHVS, FNYEAQ. Complete variable domain (other parts from reference TRBV7-6 and TRBJ2-7): GAGVSQSPRYKVTKRGQDVALRCDPISGHVSLYWYRQALGQGPEFLTYFNYEAQQDKSGLPNDRFSAERPEGSISTLTIQRTEQRDSAMYRCASSMIAGGGGYEQYFGPGTRLTVT.

V and J are TRBV4-1 and TRBJ2-1; 10 bases agree with TRBD2. With 0 bases clipped from V and 10 bases from J, the junction kept 9 bases outside the gene matches. Germline CDR1 and CDR2: MGHRA and YSYEKL. This CDR3 is built from 16 residues. CDR3 sequence: CASSQEAGGWSGEQFF. CDR3 nucleotides: TGCGCCAGCAGCCAAGAAGCGGGAGGGTGGTCCGGCGAGCAGTTCTTC.

The V gene is TRBV6-6, the J gene TRBJ1-5, with D perhaps TRBD1 (5 bases). Germline V CDR1 and CDR2: MNHNY, SVGAGI (reference sequence). The germline V and J ends were trimmed by 8 bases and 2 bases, with 10 bases remaining between them. The CDR3 totals 13 residues. Here the CDR3 DNA reads TGTGCCAGCCGAGGGGTCGGCAATCAGCCCCAGCATTTT. The encoded protein is CASRGVGNQPQHF.

The CDR3 sequence: CASSFPAGGIQETQYF. The CDR3, as DNA: TGTGCCAGCAGCTTCCCAGCGGGAGGGATTCAAGAGACCCAGTACTTC. V and J are TRBV7-2 and TRBJ2-5, with TRBD2 identical over 10 bases. The CDR3 has 16 residues. Germline values: CDR1 SGHTA, CDR2 FQGNSA. J gave up 2 bases and V 3 bases, and 6 bases lay outside the gene matches.

This clonotype was observed many times. This chain joins TRBV6-5 and TRBJ2-5; D may be TRBD2 (5 bases). Germline V gives CDR1 MNHEY, CDR2 SVGAGI. The CDR3 is 14 residues long. Trimming shortened V by 4 bases and J by 5 bases, and 14 bases separated the two germline ends. The CDR3 is CASSFIMGGETQYF. The CDR3 bases are TGTGCCAGCAGTTTCATAATGGGCGGGGAGACCCAGTACTTC.

V is TRBV25-1 and J is TRBJ2-5; no firm D call. CDR3 length equals 14 residues. Germline CDR1 and CDR2: MGHDK and SYGVNS. V lost 1 base and J 4 bases, leaving 10 bases between the germline ends. CDR3 in amino acids: CASSELHRGETQYF. The CDR3 DNA follows: TGTGCCAGCAGTGAATTGCACAGAGGAGAGACCCAGTACTTC. The variable domain in full, with the rest retrieved from reference TRBV25-1 and TRBJ2-5, is EADIYQTPRYLVIGTGKKITLECSQTMGHDKMYWYQQDPGMELHLIHYSYGVNSTEKGDLSSESTVSRIRTEHFPLTLESARPSHTSQYLCASSELHRGETQYFGPGTRLLVL.

V and J are TRBV27 and TRBJ1-4; 10 bases are shared with TRBD1. The ends lost 6 bases at V and 7 bases at J; junction bases unmatched: 11. Germline values: CDR1 MNHEY, CDR2 SMNVEV (reference sequence). CDR3 length: 16 residues. The CDR3 spells CASRSGTGVGGEKLFF. In DNA form, the CDR3 reads TGTGCCAGCAGATCCGGGACAGGGGTGGGTGGTGAAAAACTGTTTTTT.

The V call is TRBV12-3 or TRBV12-4, the J call TRBJ1-6; 10 bases line up with TRBD1. The ends lost 6 bases at V and 5 bases at J; junction bases unmatched: 4. This CDR3 is 15 amino acids long. CDR3 sequence reads: CASRAGQGDNSPLHF. CDR3 DNA sequence: TGTGCCAGCAGGGCCGGACAGGGGGATAATTCACCCCTCCACTTT.

The rearrangement links TRBV5-1 to TRBJ1-1, with D possibly matching TRBD1 (5 bases). The CDR3 sequence is 14 residues long. Trimming pared 4 bases from V and 6 bases from J, leaving 16 bases between. Per germline, CDR1 SGHRS and CDR2 YFSETQ. This CDR3 is CASSIGTSGAEAFF. DNA of the CDR3: TGCGCCAGCAGCATAGGGACCTCGGGGGCTGAAGCTTTCTTT.

The chain links TRBV7-2 to TRBJ2-4; D is unclear. Germline CDR1 SGHTA, CDR2 FQGNSA. The CDR3 has 15 amino acids. With 5 bases removed from V and 0 bases from J, the gap between germline ends came to 11 bases. This chain's CDR3 is CASSPQHGAKNIQYF. Written as DNA, the CDR3 is TGTGCCAGCAGCCCCCAACACGGAGCCAAAAACATTCAGTACTTC.

V gene TRBV20-1 combines with J gene TRBJ2-3; 7 positions match TRBD2. The junction had 7 bases not matched to a gene; V was cut back by 5 bases and J by 2 bases. The CDR3 has 14 residues. CDR1 is DFQATT, CDR2 SNEGSKA, per germline (reference sequence). In nucleotides, the CDR3 is TGCAGTGCTGCCGGGACTATACCCACAGATACGCAGTATTTT. Translated: CSAAGTIPTDTQYF.

Only one count was recorded for this clonotype. The rearrangement uses TRBV9 and TRBJ2-3, with D maybe TRBD2 (7 bases). The CDR3 length is 17 residues. With 0 bases removed from V and 1 base from J, the gap between germline ends came to 15 bases. Germline CDR1 is SGDLS and CDR2 is YYNGEE. Written as DNA, the CDR3 is TGTGCCAGCAGCGTAGATGTGGGCGGGGGCGGCACAGATACGCAGTATTTT. It encodes CASSVDVGGGGTDTQYF.

This chain joins TRBV2 and TRBJ2-1; no reliable D call. The germline V gene has CDR1 SNHLY and CDR2 FYNNEI. V was pared by 0 bases and J by 8 bases, with 11 bases between. This CDR3 is built from 14 residues. The DNA of the CDR3 is TGTGCCAGCAGTGAAGCGCCAGGAGCTGATGAGCAGTTCTTC. It specifies CASSEAPGADEQFF. The whole variable domain, remainder taken from reference TRBV2 and TRBJ2-1, is EPEVTQTPSHQVTQMGQEVILRCVPISNHLYFYWYRQILGQKVEFLVSFYNNEISEKSEIFDDQFSVERPDGSNFTLKIRSTKLEDSAMYFCASSEAPGADEQFFGPGTRLTVL.

The gene calls are TRBV12-3 or TRBV12-4 and TRBJ2-3; D is unclear. V shed 3 bases and J shed 1 base, with 14 bases lying between them. The CDR3 contains 16 residues. CDR3: CASSFVGPVRTDTQYF. CDR3 bases: TGTGCCAGCAGTTTCGTGGGCCCAGTTCGCACAGATACGCAGTATTTT.

The chain is built from TRBV5-1 and TRBJ2-7, with TRBD2 matching over 10 bases. The J call is doubtful: the DNA matches TRBJ2-5 better. Germline CDR1 reads SGHRS; CDR2 reads YFSETQ. The CDR3 is 16 residues long. CDR3 coding DNA: TGCGCCAGCAGTTATTTAACTAGCGGGATTGGAAAGACCCAGTACTTC. Protein: CASSYLTSGIGKTQYF.

In its sample, this clonotype was seen a few times. The rearrangement links TRBV4-2 to TRBJ2-1; 9 bases fit TRBD2. CDR1 is LGHNA and CDR2 is YNFKEQ in the germline V gene. The CDR3 consists of 15 residues. The V segment lost 0 bases and the J segment 3 bases; nucleotides outside the gene matches: 0. In DNA, the CDR3 is TGTGCCAGCAGCCAAGATAGCGGGAGCTACAATGAGCAGTTCTTC. Translation gives CASSQDSGSYNEQFF.

The V call is TRBV29-1, the J call TRBJ2-1, with 14 positions matching TRBD2. This CDR3 comprises 18 residues. The germline V gene has CDR1 SQVTM and CDR2 ANQGSEA. The junction had 9 bases not matched to a gene; V was cut back by 1 base and J by 4 bases. Here the CDR3 reads CSVEGETSGGAPYNEQFF. The CDR3 DNA reads TGCAGCGTTGAAGGCGAGACTAGCGGGGGGGCCCCGTACAATGAGCAGTTCTTC.

J is TRBJ2-5 and V is TRBV9, with 8 bases matching TRBD2. The V gene end was trimmed by 4 bases and the J gene end by 3 bases; junction bases not matched to a gene: 5. The germline CDR1 and CDR2 sequences are SGDLS and YYNGEE. CDR3 length: 14 amino acids. The CDR3 is CASSLAGNKETQYF. Written as DNA, the CDR3 is TGTGCCAGCAGCTTAGCGGGGAACAAAGAGACCCAGTACTTC.